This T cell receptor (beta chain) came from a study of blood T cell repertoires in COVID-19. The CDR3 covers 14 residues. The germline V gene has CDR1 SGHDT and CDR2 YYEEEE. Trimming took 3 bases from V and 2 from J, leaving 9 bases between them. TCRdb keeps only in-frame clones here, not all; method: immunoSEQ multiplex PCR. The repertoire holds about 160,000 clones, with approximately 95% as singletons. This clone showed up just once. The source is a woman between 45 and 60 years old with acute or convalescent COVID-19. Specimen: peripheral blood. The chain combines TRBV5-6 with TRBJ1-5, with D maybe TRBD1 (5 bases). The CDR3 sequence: CASSWGGGNQPQHF. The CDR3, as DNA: TGTGCCAGCAGCTGGGGAGGGGGCAATCAGCCCCAGCATTTT.